One and the same sample provided the 6 T cell receptor beta chains below, sequenced in a study of control samples from healthy donors and cancer patients. TCRdb's copy holds only in-frame clones and misses some; the assay was immunoSEQ multiplex PCR. Counted here are under 65,000 clones, 91% occurring once; the ten biggest clones make up roughly 0.9%. Input material: PBMCs. These receptors were collected from a young man with colorectal cancer.

The CDR3 DNA reads as TGTGCCATCAGTAGCCAGAACACTGAAGCTTTCTTT. Amino acids: CAISSQNTEAFF. The V gene is TRBV10-3, the J gene TRBJ1-1; D remains unclear. Germline-derived CDR1 and CDR2 are ENHRY and SYGVKD. Trimming left V 5 bases short and J 1 base short, with 5 bases between. The CDR3 loop spans 12 amino acids.

CDR3 in amino acids: CASSSDSPYGYTF. CDR3 in DNA: TGTGCCAGCTCCTCGGACAGCCCCTATGGCTACACCTTC. J is TRBJ1-2 and V is TRBV18, with D possibly being TRBD1 (6 bases). The CDR3 runs to 13 residues. Trimming took off 6 bases at V and 4 bases at J, with 12 bases between the two ends. Germline loops: CDR1 KGHSH, CDR2 LQKENI.

This sequence joins TRBV19 and TRBJ1-6, with D uncertain. V lost 4 bases and J 11 bases, leaving 12 bases between the germline ends. Per the germline V gene, CDR1 is LNHDA and CDR2 is SQIVND (reference sequence). The CDR3 runs 13 residues. The CDR3 region has the DNA TGTGCCAGTAGTAATTTCGGCAGGACACCCCTCCACTTT. Translating it yields CASSNFGRTPLHF.

The chain couples TRBV7-2 to TRBJ1-2; 7 nucleotides line up with TRBD1. This CDR3 is built from 14 residues. Germline CDR1 reads SGHTA; CDR2 reads FQGNSA. With V trimmed by 6 bases and J by 3 bases, 7 bases remained unmatched. This chain's CDR3 is CASSSRGQDYGYTF. The DNA of the CDR3 is TGTGCCAGCAGTTCCCGCGGACAGGACTATGGCTACACCTTC.

The count of this clone is one. The chain combines TRBV7-9 with TRBJ1-5, with no clear D. Trimming shortened V by 1 base and J by 2 bases, and 0 bases separated the two germline ends. Germline CDR1 and CDR2: SEHNR and FQNEAQ (reference sequence). The CDR3 covers 12 residues. CDR3 sequence: CASSLGNQPQHF. In DNA, the CDR3 is TGTGCCAGCAGCTTAGGCAATCAGCCCCAGCATTTT.

The chain is built from TRBV11-2 and TRBJ1-6, with D uncertain. Germline V gene lookup returns CDR1 SGHAT and CDR2 FQNNGV. Trimming stripped 1 base from V and 6 bases from J, with 10 bases between. The CDR3 length is 15 residues. In nucleotides, the CDR3 is TGTGCCAGCAGCTTAGGGGTCAGTTTTAATTCACCCCTCCACTTT. It translates to CASSLGVSFNSPLHF.